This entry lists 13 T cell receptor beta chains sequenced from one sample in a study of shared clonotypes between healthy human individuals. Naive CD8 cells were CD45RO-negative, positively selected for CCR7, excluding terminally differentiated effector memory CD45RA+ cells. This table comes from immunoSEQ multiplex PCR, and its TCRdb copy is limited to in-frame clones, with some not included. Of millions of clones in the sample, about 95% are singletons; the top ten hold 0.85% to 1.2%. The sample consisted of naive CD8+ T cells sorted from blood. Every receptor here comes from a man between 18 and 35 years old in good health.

The DNA for the CDR3 is TGTGCCAGCAGTTGGGGGGAGGGTGGCTACACCTTC. It translates to CASSWGEGGYTF. V gene TRBV28 combines with J gene TRBJ1-2; D perhaps matches TRBD1 (5 bases). Germline V gene data show CDR1 as MDHEN and CDR2 as SYDVKM. V lost 4 bases and J lost 7, with 10 bases in between. CDR3 length: 12 amino acids.

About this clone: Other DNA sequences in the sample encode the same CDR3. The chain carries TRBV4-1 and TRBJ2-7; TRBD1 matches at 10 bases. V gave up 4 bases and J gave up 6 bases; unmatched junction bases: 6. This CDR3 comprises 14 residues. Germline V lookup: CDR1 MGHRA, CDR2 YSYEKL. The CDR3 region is CASSLGQGEGEQYF. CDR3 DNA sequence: TGCGCCAGCAGCCTAGGACAGGGGGAGGGCGAGCAGTACTTC.

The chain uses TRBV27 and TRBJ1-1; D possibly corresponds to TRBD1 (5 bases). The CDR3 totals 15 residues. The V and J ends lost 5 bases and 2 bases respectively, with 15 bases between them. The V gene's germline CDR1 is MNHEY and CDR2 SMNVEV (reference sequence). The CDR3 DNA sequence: TGTGCCAGCAGTCCCCTCGCAGGGATAAACACTGAAGCTTTCTTT. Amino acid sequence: CASSPLAGINTEAFF.

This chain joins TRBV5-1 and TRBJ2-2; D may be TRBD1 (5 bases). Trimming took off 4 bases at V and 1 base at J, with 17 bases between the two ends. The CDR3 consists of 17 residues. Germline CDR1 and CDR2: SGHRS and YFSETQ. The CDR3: CASSLIPDRENTGELFF. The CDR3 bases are TGCGCCAGCAGCCTTATCCCCGACAGAGAGAACACCGGGGAGCTGTTTTTT.

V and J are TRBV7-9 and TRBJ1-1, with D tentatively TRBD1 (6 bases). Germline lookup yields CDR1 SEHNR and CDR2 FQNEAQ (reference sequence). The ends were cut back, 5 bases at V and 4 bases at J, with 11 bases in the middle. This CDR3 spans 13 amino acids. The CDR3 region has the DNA TGTGCCAGCAGCAATACAGGGACCACTGAAGCTTTCTTT. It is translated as CASSNTGTTEAFF. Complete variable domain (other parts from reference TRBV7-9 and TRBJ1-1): DTGVSQNPRHKITKRGQNVTFRCDPISEHNRLYWYRQTLGQGPEFLTYFQNEAQLEKSRLLSDRFSAERPKGSFSTLEIQRTEQGDSAMYLCASSNTGTTEAFFGQGTRLTVV.

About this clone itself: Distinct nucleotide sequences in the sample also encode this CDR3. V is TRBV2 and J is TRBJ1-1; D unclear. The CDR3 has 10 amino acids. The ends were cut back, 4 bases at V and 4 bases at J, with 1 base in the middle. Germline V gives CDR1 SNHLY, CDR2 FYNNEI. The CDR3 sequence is CASSVTEAFF. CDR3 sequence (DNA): TGTGCCAGCAGTGTCACTGAAGCTTTCTTT.

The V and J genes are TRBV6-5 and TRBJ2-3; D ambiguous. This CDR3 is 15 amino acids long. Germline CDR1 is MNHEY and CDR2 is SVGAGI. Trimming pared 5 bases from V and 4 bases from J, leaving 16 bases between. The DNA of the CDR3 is TGTGCCAGCAGTGGCTCCCCGGGTGAGGCAGATACGCAGTATTTT. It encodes CASSGSPGEADTQYF.

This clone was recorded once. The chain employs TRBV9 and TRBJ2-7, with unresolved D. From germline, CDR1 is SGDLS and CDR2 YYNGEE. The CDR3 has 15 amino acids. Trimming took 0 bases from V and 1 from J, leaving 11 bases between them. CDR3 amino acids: CASSVEAETSYEQYF. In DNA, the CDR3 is TGTGCCAGCAGCGTAGAGGCAGAAACTTCCTACGAGCAGTACTTC.

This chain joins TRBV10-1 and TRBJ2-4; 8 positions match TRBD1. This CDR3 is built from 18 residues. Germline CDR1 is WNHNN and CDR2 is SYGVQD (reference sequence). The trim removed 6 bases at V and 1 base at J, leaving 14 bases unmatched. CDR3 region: CASRPHHDRGEAKNIQYF. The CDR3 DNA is TGCGCCAGCAGACCGCATCACGACAGGGGTGAGGCCAAAAACATTCAGTACTTC.

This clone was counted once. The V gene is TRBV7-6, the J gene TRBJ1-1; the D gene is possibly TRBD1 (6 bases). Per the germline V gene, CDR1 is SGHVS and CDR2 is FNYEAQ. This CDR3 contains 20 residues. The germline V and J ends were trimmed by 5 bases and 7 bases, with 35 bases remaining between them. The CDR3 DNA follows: TGTGCCAGCAGCCAATTTTCCCGGATTACAGGGTCCCCCCAGCAGAATGAAGCTTTCTTT. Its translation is CASSQFSRITGSPQQNEAFF.

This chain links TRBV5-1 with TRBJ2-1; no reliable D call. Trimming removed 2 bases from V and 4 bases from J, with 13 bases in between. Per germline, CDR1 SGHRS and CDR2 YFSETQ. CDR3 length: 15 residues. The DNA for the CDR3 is TGCGCCAGCAGCTTTCTAGTGGGGTCGTACAATGAGCAGTTCTTC. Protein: CASSFLVGSYNEQFF.

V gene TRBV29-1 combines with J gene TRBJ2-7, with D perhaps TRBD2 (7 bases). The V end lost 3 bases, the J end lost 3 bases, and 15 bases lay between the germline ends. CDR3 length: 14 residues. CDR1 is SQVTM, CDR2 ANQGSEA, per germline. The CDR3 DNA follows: TGCAGCGTTGAGGGGGGGGCAGTTGGCTACGAGCAGTACTTC. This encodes CSVEGGAVGYEQYF.

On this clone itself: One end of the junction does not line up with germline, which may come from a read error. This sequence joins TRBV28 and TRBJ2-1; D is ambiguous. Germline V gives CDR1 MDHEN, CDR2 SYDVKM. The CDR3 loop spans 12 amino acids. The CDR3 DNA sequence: TGTGCCAGCAGTTCCTCCAACAATGAGCAGTTCTTC. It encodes CASSSSNNEQFF.